This TCR beta chain was recorded in a study of blood T cells in healthy people across ages. Through a sample-barcoded 5' primer and a J-beta primer mix, a second PCR was run for roughly 7 to 12 cycles. MiXCR, applied by TCRdb to the 5' RACE reads, yields one record per CDR3 protein. The repertoire holds 1 million or so distinct CDR3 sequences, with 40% to 55% as singletons. CDR3 length: 16 residues. Trimming shortened V by 1 base and J by 4 bases, and 14 bases separated the two germline ends. Germline V gene lookup returns CDR1 LGHNA and CDR2 YNFKEQ. General observations from the study: Higher diversity and more naive CD4+ cells were features of long-lived donors, compared to aged donors.

This clonotype was picked up a small number of times. What it binds is unknown. The sample consisted of blood. This chain connects TRBV4-2 to TRBJ1-3, with D possibly being TRBD1 (6 bases). This clonotype was obtained from a woman aged 60 to 75 in good health. The chain's CDR3 is CASSQAASGGGNTIYF. DNA of the CDR3: TGTGCCAGCAGCCAAGCTGCGTCGGGGGGCGGAAACACCATATATTTT.